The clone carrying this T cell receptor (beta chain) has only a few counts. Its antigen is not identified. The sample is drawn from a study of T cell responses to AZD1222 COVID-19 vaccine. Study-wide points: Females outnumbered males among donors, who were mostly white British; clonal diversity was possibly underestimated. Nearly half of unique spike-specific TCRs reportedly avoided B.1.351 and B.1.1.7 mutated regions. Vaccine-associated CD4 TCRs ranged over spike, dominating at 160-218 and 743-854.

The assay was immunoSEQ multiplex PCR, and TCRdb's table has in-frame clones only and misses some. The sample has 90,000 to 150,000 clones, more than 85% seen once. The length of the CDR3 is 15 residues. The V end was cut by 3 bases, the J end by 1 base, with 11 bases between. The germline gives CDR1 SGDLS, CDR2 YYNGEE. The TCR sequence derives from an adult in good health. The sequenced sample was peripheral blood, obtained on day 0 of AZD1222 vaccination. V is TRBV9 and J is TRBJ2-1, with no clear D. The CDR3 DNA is TGTGCCAGCAGCGGTCGTGGGATGTCCTACAATGAGCAGTTCTTC. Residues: CASSGRGMSYNEQFF.